This T cell receptor beta chain emerged from a study of blood T cell repertoires in COVID-19. Study in general: Sites across the United States, Italy and Spain contributed samples from acute and convalescent COVID-19.

Per the original data handling: Cell counts per sample came from amplifying reference gene primers. Measured with immunoSEQ multiplex PCR; TCRdb has only the in-frame clones, and not every one. The DNA gave D and trimming, while V, J and clone size come from that table. This table holds about 250,000 clones, about 80% found once. Trimming left V 6 bases short and J 5 bases short, with 13 bases between. This CDR3 spans 13 amino acids. This TCR was sampled from a woman of 80 years or more with acute or convalescent COVID-19. The sequencing sample was made of peripheral blood. This chain links TRBV12-3 or TRBV12-4 with TRBJ1-2; D gene unclear. The CDR3 loop reads CASSTEPPYGYTF. CDR3 in DNA: TGTGCCAGCAGCACCGAGCCGCCGTATGGCTACACCTTC.